Each of the 20 T cell receptor beta chains below was sequenced from the same sample in a study of cytomegalovirus exposure and HLA in healthy donors. Profiling relied on immunoSEQ multiplex PCR, and the TCRdb table lists in-frame clones only, not all of them. The sample yields about 150,000 clones, 75% to 90% seen once. Specimen: PBMCs. Receptors originate from a man aged 18 to 29 in good health and CMV-seropositive.

The chain has TRBV4-3 and TRBJ2-1; maybe TRBD1 (6 bases). The germline V and J ends were trimmed by 0 bases and 8 bases, with 14 bases remaining between them. The V gene's germline CDR1 is LGHNA and CDR2 YSLEER. The CDR3 is 15 amino acids. Here the CDR3 DNA reads TGCGCCAGCAGCCAAGAGAGGACGCAGGGGTATGAGCAGTTCTTC. Protein product: CASSQERTQGYEQFF.

The chain carries TRBV30 and TRBJ2-5; D possibly corresponds to TRBD2 (5 bases). The germline gives CDR1 GTSNPN, CDR2 SVGIG (reference sequence). V was shortened by 0 bases and J by 5 bases, with 7 bases between the two germline ends. The CDR3 spans 12 residues. This chain's CDR3 is CAWSVSGETQYF. DNA for the CDR3: TGTGCCTGGAGTGTGTCGGGGGAGACCCAGTACTTC.

The chain carries TRBV2 and TRBJ2-2; D not resolved. Trimming cost V 4 bases and J 7 bases, with 13 bases left between them. This CDR3 has 14 residues. Germline V lookup: CDR1 SNHLY, CDR2 FYNNEI. The DNA of the CDR3 is TGTGCCAGCAGTGGTATGATAGTCGGCGGGGAGCTGTTTTTT. The encoded protein is CASSGMIVGGELFF.

This chain joins TRBV6-5 and TRBJ1-4; no reliable D call. The CDR3 extends over 15 amino acids. The germline V gene encodes CDR1 MNHEY and CDR2 SVGAGI. The ends were cut back, 2 bases at V and 8 bases at J, with 15 bases in the middle. The CDR3 loop reads CASSYRTPGVEKLFF. The CDR3 DNA follows: TGTGCCAGCAGTTACCGGACCCCGGGAGTGGAAAAACTGTTTTTT.

The J gene is TRBJ2-5, the V gene TRBV19; D remains unclear. The germline V gene has CDR1 LNHDA and CDR2 SQIVND (reference sequence). Trimming took off 0 bases at V and 3 bases at J, with 5 bases between the two ends. This CDR3 has 13 amino acids. CDR3 residues: CASSIDNEETQYF. CDR3 nucleotides: TGTGCCAGTAGTATAGATAATGAAGAGACCCAGTACTTC.

The chain is built from TRBV7-8 and TRBJ2-5; no clear D gene. Per germline, CDR1 SGHVS and CDR2 FQNEAQ. V was trimmed by 4 bases and J by 3 bases, leaving 15 bases between them. This CDR3 is built from 15 residues. The CDR3 loop reads CASSSRATSEETQYF. The CDR3 region has the DNA TGTGCCAGCAGCTCGAGAGCAACTTCGGAAGAGACCCAGTACTTC.

The chain combines TRBV2 with TRBJ1-4; tentatively, D is TRBD1 (6 bases). This CDR3 has 17 amino acids. CDR1 is SNHLY and CDR2 is FYNNEI in the germline V gene. Trimming pared 2 bases from V and 5 bases from J, leaving 18 bases between. CDR3 bases: TGTGCCAGCAGTGAAAGGGTGGCAGGGGTGTTGAATGAAAAACTGTTTTTT. Translating it yields CASSERVAGVLNEKLFF.

The rearrangement links TRBV5-6 to TRBJ1-6; TRBD1 matches at 7 bases. The germline CDR1 and CDR2 sequences are SGHDT and YYEEEE. With 2 bases clipped from V and 10 bases from J, the junction kept 6 bases outside the gene matches. This CDR3 is 14 amino acids long. The CDR3 DNA sequence: TGTGCCAGCAGCTTTTCGACAGGGTACTCACCCCTCCACTTT. This encodes CASSFSTGYSPLHF.

The chain couples TRBV9 to TRBJ2-7, with D uncertain. In germline, CDR1 is SGDLS, CDR2 YYNGEE. V was cut by 4 bases and J by 5 bases, with 13 bases left in between. There are 13 residues in the CDR3. CDR3: CASSTQNRDEQYF. CDR3 bases: TGTGCCAGCAGCACACAGAATCGCGACGAGCAGTACTTC.

The gene calls are TRBV7-3 and TRBJ2-1, with 11 positions matching TRBD1. The V gene's germline CDR1 is SGHTA and CDR2 FQGTGA. This CDR3 comprises 16 residues. V dropped 5 bases and J dropped 7; count of bases not matched to a gene: 10. CDR3 residues: CASSPRTGGTGNEQFF. The CDR3 nucleotides read TGTGCCAGCAGCCCCCGGACAGGGGGCACGGGAAATGAGCAGTTCTTC. Based on the CDR3 plus reference TRBV7-3 and TRBJ2-1, the full variable domain is GAGVSQTPSNKVTEKGKYVELRCDPISGHTALYWYRQSLGQGPEFLIYFQGTGAADDSGLPNDRFFAVRPEGSVSTLKIQRTERGDSAVYLCASSPRTGGTGNEQFFGPGTRLTVL.

The gene calls are TRBV7-8 and TRBJ2-4, with 11 bases lining up with TRBD2. This CDR3 has 18 residues. Germline V gene sequence: CDR1 SGHVS, CDR2 FQNEAQ. V trimming: 2 bases; J trimming: 0 bases; junction bases outside the gene matches: 6. The DNA of the CDR3 is TGTGCCAGCAGCTTACCGGGACTAGCGGAGTTAGCCAAAAACATTCAGTACTTC. It codes for CASSLPGLAELAKNIQYF.

The chain employs TRBV4-3 and TRBJ2-2, with 7 bases that match TRBD2. This CDR3 comprises 15 residues. Germline V lookup: CDR1 LGHNA, CDR2 YSLEER. Trimming removed 10 bases from V and 0 bases from J; junction bases left unmatched: 8. The DNA for the CDR3 is TGCGCCACAGCTGAAGGGACTACGAACACCGGGGAGCTGTTTTTT. Protein product: CATAEGTTNTGELFF.

The chain joins TRBV13 to TRBJ2-7; 7 bases are shared with TRBD2. Germline CDR1 is PRHDT and CDR2 is FYEKMQ (reference sequence). V lost 5 bases and J lost 5; bases outside the gene matches: 15. The CDR3 is 16 amino acids. DNA of the CDR3: TGTGCCAGCAGCCCCCTCGGGAGGCGGGTTCCCGACGAGCAGTACTTC. Protein: CASSPLGRRVPDEQYF.

In this sample, this clone turned up a few times. This sequence joins TRBV2 and TRBJ1-1; no firm D call. The V end was cut by 3 bases, the J end by 7 bases, with 9 bases between. Germline values: CDR1 SNHLY, CDR2 FYNNEI. This CDR3 spans 12 amino acids. The chain's CDR3 is CASSDFVSEAFF. Written as DNA, the CDR3 is TGTGCCAGCAGTGACTTTGTCAGTGAAGCTTTCTTT.

The chain uses TRBV27 and TRBJ2-1; weak D call: TRBD1 (5 bases). The V end lost 4 bases, the J end lost 0 bases, and 13 bases lay between the germline ends. The CDR3 has 16 residues. Germline CDR1 is MNHEY and CDR2 is SMNVEV (reference sequence). The CDR3, as DNA: TGTGCCAGCAGTTCACCTCGACAGCCCTCCTACAATGAGCAGTTCTTC. Protein sequence: CASSSPRQPSYNEQFF.

The table lists this clone with a few counts. The chain employs TRBV30 and TRBJ2-2; TRBD1 aligns across 8 bases. The CDR3 spans 15 residues. Looked up from germline, CDR1 is GTSNPN and CDR2 is SVGIG (reference sequence). Losses at the gene ends were 4 bases for V and 3 bases for J; bases not matched to a gene: 7. The CDR3 region is CAWISRDRYTGELFF. CDR3 DNA sequence: TGTGCCTGGATTTCTCGGGACAGGTACACCGGGGAGCTGTTTTTT.

The rearrangement joins TRBV18 to TRBJ2-7, with 10 bases that match TRBD1. The trim removed 3 bases at V and 3 bases at J, leaving 5 bases unmatched. This CDR3 contains 15 residues. In germline, CDR1 is KGHSH, CDR2 LQKENI. The CDR3 protein is CASSPTGGEIYEQYF. In DNA, the CDR3 is TGTGCCAGCTCACCGACAGGGGGCGAGATCTACGAGCAGTACTTC.

The genes are TRBV27 and TRBJ2-7; 9 nucleotides agree with TRBD2. Germline V gene data show CDR1 as MNHEY and CDR2 as SMNVEV (reference sequence). CDR3 size: 13 residues. V lost 2 bases, J lost 7 bases, and 3 bases stayed unmatched. The DNA for the CDR3 is TGTGCCAGCAGTTTACGGCTAGCGGGGGAGCAGTACTTC. This codes for CASSLRLAGEQYF.

The chain links TRBV7-2 to TRBJ1-3; D gene uncertain. Germline CDR1 and CDR2: SGHTA and FQGNSA. There are 14 residues in the CDR3. Trimming removed 2 bases from V and 4 bases from J, with 9 bases in between. The CDR3 is CASSLPHQGNTIYF. For the CDR3, the DNA is TGTGCCAGCAGCTTACCTCATCAGGGAAACACCATATATTTT.

The chain recombines TRBV9 with TRBJ2-2, with D perhaps matching TRBD2 (5 bases). Trimming pared 0 bases from V and 10 bases from J, leaving 16 bases between. The CDR3 length is 15 residues. Per the germline V gene, CDR1 is SGDLS and CDR2 is YYNGEE. The CDR3 loop is CASSVAELDGAELFF. The CDR3 nucleotides are TGTGCCAGCAGCGTAGCTGAACTAGATGGCGCGGAGCTGTTTTTT.